These 21 T cell receptor beta chains share one sample of origin, sequenced in a study of early T cells in non-severe SARS-CoV-2 infection. TCRdb used MiXCR to reprocess the 5' RACE reads, holding one entry per CDR3 protein. The sample yields 85,000 to 95,000 distinct CDR3 sequences, roughly 17% seen once. Sequencing was performed on whole blood, taken at baseline. The receptors here all came from an adult who was a healthcare worker with PCR-confirmed SARS-CoV-2 infection or an uninfected control (not recorded which).

This clonotype was counted ten times or more. The chain is built from TRBV29-1 and TRBJ2-1; no clear D gene. This CDR3 comprises 11 residues. Trimming stripped 4 bases from V and 6 bases from J, with 7 bases between. In germline, CDR1 is SQVTM, CDR2 ANQGSEA. DNA for the CDR3: TGCAGCGTTGGGTACCTCAATGAGCAGTTCTTC. It is translated as CSVGYLNEQFF.

The chain has TRBV12-3 or TRBV12-4 and TRBJ1-1; no clear D. This CDR3 contains 13 residues. V lost 5 bases and J 1 base, leaving 8 bases between the germline ends. The CDR3 nucleotides read TGTGCCAGCAGTCGTGCAACGAACACTGAAGCTTTCTTT. This translates into CASSRATNTEAFF.

The chain carries TRBV12-3 or TRBV12-4 and TRBJ1-1; D may be TRBD1 (5 bases). The V end was cut by 5 bases, the J end by 7 bases, with 23 bases between. The CDR3 runs to 16 residues. The CDR3 region has the DNA TGTGCCAGCAGTCCCCGGGCTCCGGGGGATGGGGGTGAAGCTTTCTTT. Protein product: CASSPRAPGDGGEAFF.

This clonotype has a count of ten or more. This sequence joins TRBV28 and TRBJ2-5; TRBD1 matches at 7 bases. Trimming took 7 bases from V and 7 from J; bases not matched to a gene: 12. Germline V gives CDR1 MDHEN, CDR2 SYDVKM. CDR3 length: 14 residues. CDR3 nucleotides: TGTGCCAGCAACGGCGACAGGGATCGGGGGACCCAGTACTTC. It yields the protein CASNGDRDRGTQYF. The whole variable domain, filled in from reference TRBV28 and TRBJ2-5, reads DVKVTQSSRYLVKRTGEKVFLECVQDMDHENMFWYRQDPGLGLRLIYFSYDVKMKEKGDIPEGYSVSREKKERFSLILESASTNQTSMYLCASNGDRDRGTQYFGPGTRLLVL.

This clonotype was counted only a few times. J is TRBJ2-4 and V is TRBV12-3 or TRBV12-4; D not certain. Trimming pared 2 bases from V and 7 bases from J, leaving 3 bases between. The CDR3 loop spans 11 amino acids. The CDR3 DNA sequence: TGTGCCAGCAGTTTATTGAACATTCAGTACTTC. As protein: CASSLLNIQYF.

The J gene is TRBJ1-5, the V gene TRBV12-3 or TRBV12-4; D unresolved. CDR3 length: 14 residues. V lost 5 bases to trimming and J lost 4 bases, with 12 bases between them. The CDR3 loop reads CASSPSAGNQPQHF. DNA of the CDR3: TGTGCCAGCAGTCCTAGCGCTGGTAATCAGCCCCAGCATTTT.

V gene TRBV18 combines with J gene TRBJ2-3, with D possibly being TRBD1 (5 bases). This CDR3 region has 14 residues. In germline, CDR1 is KGHSH, CDR2 LQKENI. Between the trimmed V and J ends, which lost 3 bases and 6 bases, there was a span of 13 bases. The CDR3 reads CASSPSRVADTQYF. The CDR3 DNA reads TGTGCCAGCTCACCCAGCAGGGTTGCGGATACGCAGTATTTT.

This clonotype was recorded a few times. The chain couples TRBV7-9 to TRBJ2-2; D gene ambiguous. Germline values: CDR1 SEHNR, CDR2 FQNEAQ (reference sequence). The CDR3 is 14 residues long. V lost 5 bases and J lost 6, with 13 bases in between. The CDR3 DNA is TGTGCCAGCAGCCACGTCCCCACGGCCGGGGAGCTGTTTTTT. This sequence encodes CASSHVPTAGELFF.

V and J are TRBV6-4 and TRBJ2-1; D is undetermined. Trimming shortened V by 0 bases and J by 6 bases, and 6 bases separated the two germline ends. This CDR3 region has 13 residues. From germline, CDR1 is MRHNA and CDR2 SNTAGT. CDR3 sequence reads: CASSDSSSNEQFF. CDR3 in DNA: TGTGCCAGCAGTGACTCGAGTAGCAATGAGCAGTTCTTC.

In its sample, this clonotype was seen many times. This chain links TRBV4-1 with TRBJ2-5; D might be TRBD1 (6 bases). CDR1 is MGHRA and CDR2 is YSYEKL in the germline V gene. Trimming cost V 4 bases and J 3 bases, with 9 bases left between them. The CDR3 runs to 13 residues. The CDR3 region is CASSPTGKETQYF. Written as DNA, the CDR3 is TGCGCCAGCAGCCCAACAGGGAAAGAGACCCAGTACTTC.

The chain couples TRBV19 to TRBJ2-7; possibly TRBD2 for D (5 bases). Germline V gives CDR1 LNHDA, CDR2 SQIVND (reference sequence). The CDR3 is made up of 14 amino acids. The V end was cut by 1 base, the J end by 3 bases, with 10 bases between. CDR3 in DNA: TGTGCCAGTAGTATAGGGGCCGGACTCTACGAGCAGTACTTC. This translates into CASSIGAGLYEQYF.

A few counts support this clonotype. The V call is TRBV7-8, the J call TRBJ2-1; D is ambiguous. V dropped 6 bases and J dropped 4 bases, with 4 bases sitting between them. The CDR3 spans 11 residues. Germline-derived CDR1 and CDR2 are SGHVS and FQNEAQ. CDR3: CASRQYNEQFF. As DNA, the CDR3 is TGTGCCAGCAGACAATACAATGAGCAGTTCTTC. Based on the CDR3 plus reference TRBV7-8 and TRBJ2-1, the full variable domain is GAGVSQSPRYKVAKRGQDVALRCDPISGHVSLFWYQQALGQGPEFLTYFQNEAQLDKSGLPSDRFFAERPEGSVSTLKIQRTQQEDSAVYLCASRQYNEQFFGPGTRLTVL.

Details on this clonotype: A much larger clone lies one base from this, so it may be a read error. The chain employs TRBV7-9 and TRBJ1-6, with unresolved D. Germline-derived CDR1 and CDR2 are SEHNR and FQNEAQ (reference sequence). This CDR3 has 12 residues. V shed 1 base and J shed 7 bases, with 2 bases lying between them. This CDR3 is CASSLGNSPLHF. CDR3 DNA: TGTGCCAGCAGCTTAGGGAATTCACCCCTCCACTTT.

This clonotype came up many times. V and J are TRBV19 and TRBJ1-5; D is undetermined. The CDR3 sequence is 16 residues long. V lost 10 bases, J lost 2 bases, and 21 bases lay in between. Germline V lookup: CDR1 LNHDA, CDR2 SQIVND (reference sequence). The CDR3 bases are TGTGCCACCCAGTCTTCGATCACCTGGGGCAATCAGCCCCAGCATTTT. Its protein is CATQSSITWGNQPQHF. Filled out from reference TRBV19 and TRBJ1-5, the complete variable domain reads DGGITQSPKYLFRKEGQNVTLSCEQNLNHDAMYWYRQDPGQGLRLIYYSQIVNDFQKGDIAEGYSVSREKKESFPLTVTSAQKNPTAFYLCATQSSITWGNQPQHFGDGTRLSIL.

This clonotype was detected a few times. The chain employs TRBV30 and TRBJ2-2; perhaps TRBD2 as D (6 bases). V was trimmed by 3 bases and J by 5 bases, leaving 16 bases between them. Germline V gene data show CDR1 as GTSNPN and CDR2 as SVGIG (reference sequence). This CDR3 is built from 15 residues. CDR3 sequence (DNA): TGTGCCTGGAGCGTAAAGTTTGGGGGGACCGGGGAGCTGTTTTTT. This sequence encodes CAWSVKFGGTGELFF.

The sample holds a few counts of this clonotype. The chain links TRBV6-6 to TRBJ2-1, with D tentatively TRBD1 (6 bases). CDR1 is MNHNY and CDR2 is SVGAGI in the germline V gene (reference sequence). Trimming stripped 7 bases from V and 7 bases from J, with 20 bases between. This CDR3 is 15 amino acids long. CDR3: CASKDRGGAPNEQFF. The CDR3, as DNA: TGTGCCAGCAAAGACAGAGGGGGAGCCCCTAATGAGCAGTTCTTC.

This clonotype was seen at least ten times. The chain uses TRBV6-5 and TRBJ2-1; 8 bases are shared with TRBD1. The germline CDR1 and CDR2 sequences are MNHEY and SVGAGI. CDR3 length equals 15 residues. V shed 10 bases and J 5 bases; nucleotides not matched to a gene: 13. CDR3 residues: CATRITLDRDNEQFF. For the CDR3, the DNA is TGTGCCACCCGAATCACCTTGGACAGGGACAATGAGCAGTTCTTC.

Ten or more counts support this clonotype. The rearrangement links TRBV9 to TRBJ2-1, with TRBD2 matching over 8 bases. Germline CDR1 and CDR2: SGDLS and YYNGEE. With 3 bases clipped from V and 7 bases from J, the junction kept 3 bases outside the gene matches. This CDR3 has 13 amino acids. The CDR3 spells CASSATSANEQFF. CDR3 nucleotides: TGTGCCAGCAGCGCGACTAGCGCGAATGAGCAGTTCTTC.

This clonotype was observed a few times. This chain links TRBV4-1 with TRBJ2-1; D is uncertain. Germline CDR1 reads MGHRA; CDR2 reads YSYEKL. This CDR3 contains 16 residues. Between the trimmed V and J ends, which lost 1 base and 0 bases, there was a span of 10 bases. The CDR3 coding sequence is TGCGCCAGCAGCCAAGGCCCAGGAATCTCCTACAATGAGCAGTTCTTC. It yields the protein CASSQGPGISYNEQFF.

This clonotype turned up a few times. The CDR3: CASGSRTGVAGNTIYF. CDR3 DNA: TGTGCCAGCGGATCTAGGACAGGGGTTGCTGGAAACACCATATATTTT. The chain is built from TRBV2 and TRBJ1-3; 9 nucleotides line up with TRBD1. CDR3 length: 16 amino acids. CDR1 and CDR2 from the germline V gene are SNHLY and FYNNEI. V was clipped by 8 bases and J by 2 bases; unmatched bases: 10.

The V call is TRBV5-1, the J call TRBJ2-1, with 7 positions matching TRBD2. This CDR3 has 17 residues. CDR1 is SGHRS, CDR2 YFSETQ, per germline. The V segment lost 4 bases and the J segment 1 base; nucleotides outside the gene matches: 11. The CDR3 DNA reads TGCGCCAGCAGCCGGACACCTAGCGGACCTTCCTACAATGAGCAGTTCTTC. Its translation is CASSRTPSGPSYNEQFF.